The rows below give T cell receptor beta chains drawn from one sample of a study of T cell repertoires in cytomegalovirus infection. Via MiXCR, TCRdb re-called the reads, giving one row per CDR3 protein. The repertoire holds about 230,000 distinct CDR3 sequences, with 22% as singletons. The sequenced sample consisted of CD8+ T cells from PBMCs. Receptors were obtained from a human donor in good health (CMV status not recorded). Some clones in this sample may be carry-over from other donors' samples. CDR3s include the opening cysteine and the closing phenylalanine or tryptophan. Fields, in order: D gene, J gene, clone size, V gene, CDR3 protein, CDR3 DNA. A D gene is named only where the DNA matches it firmly. A clone size is listed for some rows: how often the clone was seen (once, few, many), or a class if it is expanded.

>NA|TRBJ1-1|few|TRBV29-1
CSGETGTNTEAFF
TGCAGCGGGGAAACAGGGACGAACACTGAAGCTTTCTTT
>NA|TRBJ1-1|few|TRBV4-1
CASSHPGNTEAFF
TGCGCCAGCAGCCATCCGGGGAACACTGAAGCTTTCTTT
>NA|TRBJ2-1|few|TRBV5-1
CASSSAVRDGDEQFF
TGCGCCAGCAGCTCAGCGGTCCGGGATGGCGATGAGCAGTTCTTC
>NA|TRBJ1-6|many|TRBV7-2
CASSLFRGIDSPLHF
TGTGCCAGCAGCTTATTTAGGGGGATAGATTCACCCCTCCACTTT
>NA|TRBJ2-5|many|TRBV12-3/TRBV12-4
CASSLVEETQYF
TGTGCCAGCAGTCTAGTTGAAGAGACCCAGTACTTC
>NA|TRBJ1-1|NA|TRBV7-6
CASSFYPGEAFF
TGTGCCAGCAGCTTTTATCCGGGTGAAGCTTTCTTT
>NA|TRBJ2-7|NA|TRBV7-9
CASSPNPYEQYF
TGTGCCAGCAGCCCCAACCCCTACGAGCAGTACTTC
>TRBD1|TRBJ1-1|few|TRBV10-3
CAISETDRGPAFF
TGTGCCATCAGTGAGACGGACAGGGGCCCAGCTTTCTTT
>NA|TRBJ2-7|many|TRBV7-9
CASSLSNRDEQYF
TGTGCCAGCAGCTTAAGTAACAGGGACGAGCAGTACTTC
>TRBD1|TRBJ2-4|once|TRBV12-3/TRBV12-4
CASSPGQGIAKNIQYF
TGTGCCAGCAGCCCGGGACAGGGGATAGCCAAAAACATTCAGTACTTC
>NA|TRBJ2-1|many|TRBV5-1
CASSFHSYEQFF
TGCGCCAGCAGCTTCCATTCATATGAGCAGTTCTTC
>NA|TRBJ2-7|NA|TRBV28
CASTLTVARDRSYEQYF
TGTGCCAGCACCCTAACGGTAGCTCGGGACCGCTCCTACGAGCAGTACTTC
>TRBD1|TRBJ2-1|NA|TRBV7-9
CASSDTGGRSYNEQFF
TGTGCCAGCAGCGATACAGGGGGACGCTCCTACAATGAGCAGTTCTTC
>NA|TRBJ2-7|NA|TRBV19
CASISGGEQYF
TGTGCCAGTATAAGTGGAGGCGAGCAGTACTTC
>NA|TRBJ2-2|NA|TRBV7-2
CASSPVLSGELFF
TGTGCCAGCAGCCCCGTCCTTTCCGGGGAGCTGTTTTTT
>NA|TRBJ1-3|few|TRBV7-9
CASSLVSGDGNTIYF
TGTGCCAGCAGCTTAGTTTCCGGGGACGGAAACACCATATATTTT
>NA|TRBJ2-2|few|TRBV10-3
CAISDSTGELFF
TGTGCCATCAGTGACAGCACCGGGGAGCTGTTTTTT
>NA|TRBJ2-7|few|TRBV29-1
CSLIQGYEQYF
TGCAGCTTAATTCAGGGTTACGAGCAGTACTTC
>NA|TRBJ2-3|NA|TRBV7-6
CASSPRRDTDTQYF
TGTGCCAGCAGCCCTCGGCGGGACACAGATACGCAGTATTTT
>NA|TRBJ2-7|NA|TRBV5-5
CASSLGEGLDEQYF
TGTGCCAGCAGCTTGGGCGAGGGGCTGGACGAGCAGTACTTC
>NA|TRBJ1-1|few|TRBV9
CASSVGPGTEAFF
TGTGCCAGCAGCGTAGGCCCCGGCACTGAAGCTTTCTTT
>TRBD1|TRBJ2-7|NA|TRBV20-1
CSVASGTGRDEQYF
TGCAGTGTAGCGTCCGGGACAGGGCGCGACGAGCAGTACTTC
>TRBD1|TRBJ2-3|NA|TRBV11-2
CASGAVDRITDTQYF
TGTGCCAGCGGCGCCGTGGACAGGATTACAGATACGCAGTATTTT
>NA|TRBJ2-7|NA|TRBV6-6
CASSYKPSEQYF
TGTGCCAGCAGTTACAAACCCAGCGAGCAGTACTTC
>TRBD1|TRBJ2-5|NA|TRBV12-3/TRBV12-4
CASSLRDRGPETQYF
TGTGCCAGCAGTTTACGGGACAGGGGGCCAGAGACCCAGTACTTC
>NA|TRBJ2-3|many|TRBV7-2
CASSLVAQNTDTQYF
TGTGCCAGCAGCTTAGTGGCCCAGAACACAGATACGCAGTATTTT
>NA|TRBJ1-1|NA|TRBV5-1
CASRLTGGTEAFF
TGCGCCAGCAGACTAACAGGAGGCACTGAAGCTTTCTTT
>NA|TRBJ2-7|NA|TRBV28
CASSFQRGRFSLAYEQYF
TGTGCCAGCAGTTTTCAGCGTGGCAGGTTTTCTCTCGCCTACGAGCAGTACTTC
>NA|TRBJ2-7|few|TRBV27
CASGPYEQYF
TGTGCCAGCGGGCCCTACGAGCAGTACTTC
>TRBD1|TRBJ2-7|NA|TRBV2
CASRKGTGEYEQYF
TGTGCCAGCAGAAAGGGGACAGGGGAGTACGAGCAGTACTTC
>TRBD2|TRBJ2-1|NA|TRBV9
CASSAGGSYNEQFF
TGTGCCAGCAGCGCGGGGGGGTCCTACAATGAGCAGTTCTTC
>NA|TRBJ1-2|few|TRBV29-1
CSVDRPEGYTF
TGCAGCGTCGACAGGCCCGAGGGCTACACCTTC
>NA|TRBJ2-1|many|TRBV11-2
CASSLDLVGSANEQFF
TGTGCCAGCAGCTTAGATCTAGTCGGTAGCGCAAATGAGCAGTTCTTC
>NA|TRBJ2-2|few|TRBV12-3/TRBV12-4
CASSPPTSAYTGELFF
TGTGCCAGCAGTCCGCCGACTAGTGCATACACCGGGGAGCTGTTTTTT
>NA|TRBJ1-2|medium-sized|TRBV12-3/TRBV12-4
CASTTDMGGYTF
TGTGCCAGTACTACTGACATGGGTGGCTACACCTTC
>NA|TRBJ2-3|NA|TRBV7-9
CASSPRLGPDTQYF
TGTGCCAGCAGCCCCCGACTAGGTCCAGATACGCAGTATTTT
>NA|TRBJ1-2|NA|TRBV7-2
CASSEGAGSDGYTF
TGTGCCAGCAGCGAAGGGGCAGGGTCGGATGGCTACACCTTC
>NA|TRBJ2-3|NA|TRBV7-9
CASSWGPGSQDTQYF
TGTGCCAGCAGCTGGGGACCGGGCTCCCAAGATACGCAGTATTTT
>NA|TRBJ1-5|many|TRBV28
CASSGPGVSNQPQHF
TGTGCCAGCAGTGGCCCGGGGGTTAGCAATCAGCCCCAGCATTTT
>TRBD2|TRBJ2-1|many|TRBV7-8
CASSISGGAYEQFF
TGTGCCAGCAGCATCAGCGGGGGGGCCTATGAGCAGTTCTTC
>TRBD1|TRBJ1-1|many|TRBV7-2
CASSLRQGQGTEAFF
TGTGCCAGCAGCCTGCGACAGGGGCAAGGGACTGAAGCTTTCTTT
>NA|TRBJ2-3|few|TRBV4-1
CASSQATTDTQYF
TGCGCCAGCAGCCAAGCAACTACAGATACGCAGTATTTT
>TRBD1|TRBJ1-4|many|TRBV7-6
CASSLEGRGREKLFF
TGTGCCAGCAGCTTGGAGGGCAGGGGGCGTGAAAAACTGTTTTTT
>NA|TRBJ2-7|few|TRBV25-1
CASSEDRGWEIYEQYF
TGTGCCAGCAGTGAGGATAGGGGGTGGGAGATCTACGAGCAGTACTTC
>NA|TRBJ2-7|few|TRBV5-8
CASSISLDSSYEQYF
TGTGCCAGCAGCATTAGCCTAGACAGCTCCTACGAGCAGTACTTC
>NA|TRBJ2-3|NA|TRBV7-9
CASSLLMGGQAVDTQYF
TGTGCCAGCAGCTTGCTTATGGGCGGGCAAGCGGTAGATACGCAGTATTTT
>NA|TRBJ1-5|NA|TRBV12-3/TRBV12-4
CASSLVRRGGNQPQHF
TGTGCCAGCAGTTTAGTGCGCAGGGGTGGCAATCAGCCCCAGCATTTT
>NA|TRBJ1-2|NA|TRBV7-3
CASSLGGGVEYGYTF
TGTGCCAGCAGCTTAGGTGGAGGGGTAGAGTATGGCTACACCTTC
>TRBD1|TRBJ1-3|NA|TRBV9
CASSSQGALGNTIYF
TGTGCCAGCAGCTCTCAGGGGGCGCTTGGAAACACCATATATTTT
>NA|TRBJ2-1|NA|TRBV7-2
CASSLGEASYNEQFF
TGTGCCAGCAGCTTGGGGGAGGCTAGCTACAATGAGCAGTTCTTC
>TRBD1|TRBJ1-2|few|TRBV28
CASSLTGGDFNYGYTF
TGTGCCAGCAGTCTGACAGGGGGCGATTTTAACTATGGCTACACCTTC
>NA|TRBJ1-1|NA|TRBV12-3/TRBV12-4
CASTLLAHMNTEAFF
TGTGCCAGCACTCTTTTGGCCCACATGAACACTGAAGCTTTCTTT
>NA|TRBJ1-1|many|TRBV7-9
CASSPHQVNTEAFF
TGTGCCAGCAGCCCTCACCAAGTGAACACTGAAGCTTTCTTT
>NA|TRBJ2-1|NA|TRBV6-5
CASSSGGAYNEQFF
TGTGCCAGCAGCTCGGGCGGCGCCTACAATGAGCAGTTCTTC